This passage covers 2 T cell receptor beta chains from one sample sequenced in a study of OX40 agonist ivuxolimab in advanced cancers. Using immunoSEQ multiplex PCR, the repertoire was profiled, and TCRdb retains in-frame clones only, with some absent. The sample consists of some 98,000 clones, approximately 93% of them appearing once. The sample here was CD4+ or CD8+ T cells sorted from blood, taken in a trial of the OX40 agonist ivuxolimab. The source is an adult with an advanced solid tumor such as melanoma, head and neck, liver or kidney cancer.

The chain combines TRBV6-5 with TRBJ1-2; D not resolved. CDR3 length: 15 residues. V was shortened by 4 bases and J by 6 bases, with 18 bases between the two germline ends. The V gene's germline CDR1 is MNHEY and CDR2 SVGAGI. The CDR3 DNA reads TGTGCCAGCAGTTTCTTCCGAACCCGGTACCATGGCTACACCTTC. Translation: CASSFFRTRYHGYTF.

The chain combines TRBV6-6 with TRBJ2-5; perhaps TRBD1 as D (6 bases). With 6 bases removed from V and 1 base from J, the gap between germline ends came to 18 bases. Looked up from germline, CDR1 is MNHNY and CDR2 is SVGAGI (reference sequence). This CDR3 has 16 residues. The CDR3 reads CASSYTRQVGQETQYF. As DNA, the CDR3 is TGTGCCAGCAGCTATACACGACAGGTCGGCCAAGAGACCCAGTACTTC.